A selection of T cell receptor beta chains follows, all from one sample in a study of lymphopenia after photon versus proton radiotherapy. Assay used: immunoSEQ multiplex PCR; TCRdb lists only in-frame clones, some missing. The sample carries 15,000 to 20,000 clones, more than 65% recorded once. Sequenced material: peripheral blood, taken from a patient treated with proton-based radiotherapy. Receptors were obtained from a man between 65 and 79 years old with pancreatic cancer. Both conserved end residues are part of each CDR3. A D gene is named only where the DNA matches it firmly.

- | TRBJ1-4 | TRBV4-1 | CASSQWRNEKLFF
- | TRBJ2-7 | TRBV5-1 | CASSSRGSEQYF
- | TRBJ2-5 | TRBV19 | CASSRRALRGETQYF
- | TRBJ1-2 | TRBV5-6 | CASRGHIREDYGYTF
TRBD2 | TRBJ2-1 | TRBV6-5 | CASSYFREGRNEQFF
- | TRBJ1-3 | TRBV4-1 | CASSLAWGNTIYF
- | TRBJ1-2 | TRBV6-6 | CASKTDANYGYTF
- | TRBJ2-2 | TRBV15 | CATSTGPRETGELFF
- | TRBJ2-7 | TRBV27 | CASRPGPGNEQYF
TRBD1 | TRBJ2-7 | TRBV6-1 | CASSQDRVYEQYF
- | TRBJ2-5 | TRBV2 | CASSPGSIRGTQYF
- | TRBJ1-2 | TRBV18 | CASSPNENYGYTF
- | TRBJ2-2 | TRBV30 | CAWSVMETGELFF
- | TRBJ1-5 | TRBV19 | CASSIESNQPQHF
- | TRBJ1-4 | TRBV15 | CATSRDGGPNEKLFF
- | TRBJ2-7 | TRBV28 | CASRRTAPTYEQYF
TRBD1 | TRBJ2-2 | TRBV7-9 | CASSLKQGDTGELFF
TRBD2 | TRBJ2-4 | TRBV30 | CAWAKGTSGSPNIQYF
- | TRBJ1-5 | TRBV5-1 | CASRKTDNSNQPQHF
TRBD2 | TRBJ2-2 | TRBV19 | CASSPREGWAGELFF
- | TRBJ1-5 | TRBV2 | CASTPGGGNQPQHF
- | TRBJ1-2 | TRBV9 | CASSERDQRYGYTF
- | TRBJ1-1 | TRBV7-2 | CASSLAELRGTEAFF
- | TRBJ2-1 | TRBV5-6 | CASSQDLQGYEQFF
TRBD2 | TRBJ2-1 | TRBV11-3 | CASSPSGTSVYNEQFF
- | TRBJ2-3 | TRBV11-3 | CASSLSGRTDTQYF
- | TRBJ2-2 | TRBV11-3 | CASSLSNTGELFF
TRBD1 | TRBJ1-6 | TRBV27 | CASSYLQGASSPLHF
- | TRBJ1-1 | TRBV4-1 | CASSHDSGTGSATEAFF
- | TRBJ2-3 | TRBV10-3 | CAISDRLGPDTQYF
TRBD2 | TRBJ2-2 | TRBV19 | CASSRGTSGTGTGELFF
- | TRBJ1-4 | TRBV11-1 | CASSSTWSPNEKLFF
TRBD1 | TRBJ2-1 | TRBV11-2 | CASSLEGQGYNEQFF
- | TRBJ1-6 | TRBV30 | CAWRGVRSYNSPLHF
- | TRBJ1-5 | TRBV2 | CASRQIGAGISNQPQHF
- | TRBJ1-4 | TRBV4-1 | CASSRQEINEKLFF
- | TRBJ1-3 | TRBV27 | CASSSSGVGNTIYF
TRBD2 | TRBJ2-1 | TRBV19 | CASSTLAGSYNEQFF
- | TRBJ2-7 | TRBV5-1 | CASRPNTGNEQYF